Following are 5 T cell receptor beta chains from one sample sequenced in a study of T cell responses to AZD1222 COVID-19 vaccine. Clones were read by immunoSEQ multiplex PCR, and TCRdb kept only the in-frame ones, dropping some. Among approximately 100,000 clones listed, roughly 87% were seen once. The input for sequencing was peripheral blood, taken on day 0 of MenACWY control vaccination. The source is an adult in good health.

This chain connects TRBV7-3 to TRBJ1-1; no firm D call. Germline V gene sequence: CDR1 SGHTA, CDR2 FQGTGA. The V end was cut by 3 bases, the J end by 1 base, with 6 bases between. There are 13 residues in the CDR3. The CDR3 is CASSFDKNTEAFF. CDR3 DNA: TGTGCCAGCAGCTTTGACAAGAACACTGAAGCTTTCTTT. Supplemented by reference TRBV7-3 and TRBJ1-1, the full variable domain reads GAGVSQTPSNKVTEKGKYVELRCDPISGHTALYWYRQSLGQGPEFLIYFQGTGAADDSGLPNDRFFAVRPEGSVSTLKIQRTERGDSAVYLCASSFDKNTEAFFGQGTRLTVV.

J is TRBJ1-2 and V is TRBV25-1; tentative D call: TRBD1 (6 bases). Germline V gene sequence: CDR1 MGHDK, CDR2 SYGVNS. Deletions cut 4 bases from V and 7 bases from J, with 16 bases between. The CDR3 extends over 14 amino acids. The CDR3 bases are TGTGCCAGCAGTGCGACAGGTCCATGGGGTGGCTACACCTTC. It is translated as CASSATGPWGGYTF.

The rearrangement uses TRBV7-2 and TRBJ2-7, with D perhaps matching TRBD2 (5 bases). V gave up 5 bases and J gave up 2 bases, with 19 bases separating them. CDR3 length equals 16 residues. Looked up from germline, CDR1 is SGHTA and CDR2 is FQGNSA. This CDR3 is CASSPEGAASPYEQYF. The CDR3 DNA reads as TGTGCCAGCAGCCCCGAGGGAGCTGCTAGCCCCTACGAGCAGTACTTC.

The gene calls are TRBV6-6 and TRBJ1-6; 8 nucleotides agree with TRBD1. This CDR3 has 14 residues. V lost 5 bases and J lost 9; bases outside the gene matches: 6. The germline CDR1 and CDR2 sequences are MNHNY and SVGAGI (reference sequence). This chain's CDR3 is CASSPDRESSPLHF. The CDR3 nucleotides are TGTGCCAGCAGTCCGGACAGGGAAAGTTCACCCCTCCACTTT.

The genes are TRBV29-1 and TRBJ1-1; no clear D. CDR3 length: 11 amino acids. Germline V gene lookup returns CDR1 SQVTM and CDR2 ANQGSEA. Between the trimmed V and J ends, which lost 4 bases and 5 bases, there was a span of 8 bases. The CDR3 DNA sequence: TGCAGCGTTGGCCCTGGTACTGAAGCTTTCTTT. Translation: CSVGPGTEAFF.